What follows are 5 T cell receptor beta chains derived from one specimen sequenced in a study of blood T cells in healthy people across ages. Combining a sample-barcoded 5' primer with a J-beta primer mix, a second PCR ran for roughly 7 to 11 cycles. TCRdb independently ran MiXCR on the 5' RACE reads; one entry per CDR3 protein. The sample has 1.8 million or so distinct CDR3 sequences; about 39% are singletons. Sequencing input: blood. These receptors originate from a human donor in good health.

This clonotype turned up a few times. The J gene is TRBJ2-3, the V gene TRBV7-3; 9 positions match TRBD1. Germline CDR1 SGHTA, CDR2 FQGTGA. The CDR3 consists of 18 residues. The V and J ends lost 2 bases and 6 bases, in that order; junction bases with no gene match: 15. CDR3 coding DNA: TGTGCCAGCAGCTTATTACTGGGGGAACAGGGGGCGAGGGATACGCAGTATTTT. Translating gives CASSLLLGEQGARDTQYF.

This clonotype was picked up a small number of times. The chain carries TRBV13 and TRBJ1-1; perhaps TRBD1 as D (6 bases). Trimming left V 4 bases short and J 4 bases short, with 22 bases between. Germline CDR1 and CDR2: PRHDT and FYEKMQ (reference sequence). The CDR3 extends over 17 amino acids. CDR3 sequence reads: CASSSTSSGGGGTEAFF. The CDR3 nucleotides are TGTGCCAGCAGCTCCACGTCGTCGGGGGGCGGGGGCACTGAAGCTTTCTTT.

The chain joins TRBV27 to TRBJ2-7; 7 nucleotides agree with TRBD1. CDR1 is MNHEY, CDR2 SMNVEV, per germline (reference sequence). CDR3 length equals 16 residues. Trimming took 0 bases from V and 4 from J; bases not matched to a gene: 9. The DNA for the CDR3 is TGTGCCAGCAGTTTATCGCAGGGGGTAGTAGAGTACGAGCAGTACTTC. It translates to CASSLSQGVVEYEQYF.

The chain uses TRBV12-3 or TRBV12-4 and TRBJ2-1, with 10 positions matching TRBD2. The CDR3 is 16 residues long. The V and J ends lost 2 bases and 5 bases, in that order; junction bases with no gene match: 6. The DNA for the CDR3 is TGTGCCAGCAGTTTATTAGTAGCGGGGGGCCACAATGAGCAGTTCTTC. The encoded protein is CASSLLVAGGHNEQFF.

Only a few counts were recorded for this clonotype. The chain has TRBV4-1 and TRBJ2-5; the match to TRBD2 covers 14 bases. The junction had 5 bases not matched to a gene; V was cut back by 3 bases and J by 2 bases. Germline CDR1 is MGHRA and CDR2 is YSYEKL. This CDR3 has 17 residues. CDR3 nucleotide sequence: TGCGCCAGCAGCCATTCCCGGACTAGCGGGGGGCAAGAGACCCAGTACTTC. This sequence encodes CASSHSRTSGGQETQYF.